Listed below are T cell receptor beta chains from one sample, sequenced in a study of T-cell reconstitution after alpha-beta-depleted transplantation in children. Each CDR3 protein is one row after TCRdb ran MiXCR on the PCR reads. The sample lists roughly 76,000 distinct CDR3 sequences, roughly a tenth occurring once. The sample was PBMCs, taken before TCRalphabeta/CD19-depleted stem cell transplant. These receptors came from a boy aged 5-17 years with acute myeloid leukemia, due to receive a stem cell transplant. CDR3s include the opening cysteine and the closing phenylalanine or tryptophan.

j_call v_call cdr3_aa
TRBJ1-1 TRBV7-2 CASSLAHEAFF
TRBJ2-1 TRBV27 CASSEPGREQFF
TRBJ2-1 TRBV11-3 CASSPAQGLVSYNEQFF
TRBJ2-1 TRBV6-2/TRBV6-3 CASQDWPYNEQFF
TRBJ2-3 TRBV6-2/TRBV6-3 CASSLTNTDTQYF
TRBJ2-5 TRBV20-1 CMLARETQYF
TRBJ1-2 TRBV7-2 CASSLMSRSYTF
TRBJ2-7 TRBV6-5 CASSYPSGNRYEQYF
TRBJ1-5 TRBV7-6 CASSFGQGNNQPQHF
TRBJ1-5 TRBV29-1 CSVDWAGGNQPQHF
TRBJ2-1 TRBV15 CATPAGGSDNEQFF
TRBJ2-3 TRBV4-1 CASSPKGGAAGSTDTQYF
TRBJ1-1 TRBV12-3/TRBV12-4 CASSLGAEVGQAFF
TRBJ1-1 TRBV7-3 CASSLTGADYTEAFF
TRBJ1-3 TRBV20-1 CSAISDRGGGNTIYF
TRBJ1-5 TRBV12-3/TRBV12-4 CASRTGVSNQPQHF
TRBJ1-1 TRBV2 CASNAGRMNTEAFF
TRBJ1-5 TRBV5-1 CASSVTGDRDQPQHF
TRBJ2-5 TRBV20-1 CSAPRTSGFGETQYF
TRBJ2-1 TRBV30 CAWRGSSGISSYNEQFF
TRBJ2-1 TRBV12-3/TRBV12-4 CASFPGGAGVYNEQFF
TRBJ2-3 TRBV24-1 CATSDVAGSTDTQYF
TRBJ1-1 TRBV20-1 CSASTGGRNTEAFF
TRBJ2-4 TRBV10-3 CAISAVRADIQYF
TRBJ2-5 TRBV7-2 CASSLVGGPGTQYF